These 5 T cell receptor beta chains share one sample of origin, sequenced in a study of post-analysis software for immune sequencing data. Carried by the TCR beta cDNA libraries were unique molecular identifiers. TCRdb passed the PCR reads through MiXCR, listing each CDR3 protein once. The sample has about 460,000 distinct CDR3 sequences, 45% seen once; the top ten hold 9.5% to 13%. Their antigen targets remain unknown. General observations from the study: There were five TRBV segments more frequent in patients than controls, and TRBV5-6, TRBV5-1 and TRBV20-1 were among them.

The sequenced sample was blood. Receptors were obtained from a girl under 18 with multiple sclerosis.

The sample holds a few counts of this clonotype. This chain joins TRBV28 and TRBJ2-4, with D perhaps being TRBD1 or TRBD2 (5 bases each). The CDR3 is 16 amino acids. V was shortened by 4 bases and J by 1 base, with 14 bases between the two germline ends. The germline gives CDR1 MDHEN, CDR2 SYDVKM. This CDR3 reads CASSSRGVWAKNIQYF. CDR3 coding DNA: TGTGCCAGCAGTTCCCGAGGGGTCTGGGCCAAAAACATTCAGTACTTC.

This chain links TRBV15 with TRBJ1-3, with D tentatively TRBD1 (5 bases). Trimming cost V 11 bases and J 4 bases, with 18 bases left between them. The CDR3 extends over 14 amino acids. Germline CDR1 and CDR2: LNHNV and YYDKDF (reference sequence). The CDR3 region is CASTATGIGNTIYF. DNA for the CDR3: TGTGCCTCCACGGCCACAGGTATCGGAAACACCATATATTTT.

The chain uses TRBV10-1 and TRBJ2-7, with D perhaps TRBD1 or TRBD2 (5 bases each). Trimming cost V 4 bases and J 6 bases, with 13 bases left between them. Germline lookup yields CDR1 WNHNN and CDR2 SYGVQD (reference sequence). The CDR3 sequence is 13 residues long. The DNA for the CDR3 is TGCGCCAGCAGTGGGGGGTACGGTCGCGAGCAGTACTTC. Protein product: CASSGGYGREQYF.

This sequence joins TRBV20-1 and TRBJ2-4; TRBD1 matches 8 bases. Gene TRBJ2-7 matches the end of the DNA better, so the J call may be wrong. CDR1 and CDR2 from the germline V gene are DFQATT and SNEGSKA (reference sequence). The CDR3 length is 14 residues. For the CDR3, the DNA is TGCAGTGCTAGATCAGGGGGCAACCTACCCGAGCAGTACTTC. The encoded protein is CSARSGGNLPEQYF.

This clonotype has only a few counts. The rearrangement joins TRBV29-1 to TRBJ2-1; 10 bases are shared with TRBD2. Germline V gene sequence: CDR1 SQVTM, CDR2 ANQGSEA. The CDR3 runs 16 residues. With V trimmed by 1 base and J by 6 bases, 9 bases remained unmatched. The CDR3 DNA reads TGCAGCGTTGAAGGATCTAGCGGGAGAGGGGGCAATGAGCAGTTCTTC. Amino acid sequence: CSVEGSSGRGGNEQFF.